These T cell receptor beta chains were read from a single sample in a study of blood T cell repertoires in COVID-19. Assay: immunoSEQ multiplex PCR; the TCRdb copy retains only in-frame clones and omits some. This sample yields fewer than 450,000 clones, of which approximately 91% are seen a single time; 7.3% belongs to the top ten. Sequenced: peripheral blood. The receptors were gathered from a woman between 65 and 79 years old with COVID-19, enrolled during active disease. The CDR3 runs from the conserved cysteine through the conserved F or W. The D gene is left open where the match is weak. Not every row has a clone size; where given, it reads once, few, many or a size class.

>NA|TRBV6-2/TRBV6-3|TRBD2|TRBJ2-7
TGTGCCAGCAGTCTGACTAGCGGGGGCTACGAGCAGTACTTC
CASSLTSGGYEQYF
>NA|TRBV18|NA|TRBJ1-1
TGTGCCAGCTCACCCCTCTCGTGGGGGCGGGCTGAAGCTTTCTTT
CASSPLSWGRAEAFF
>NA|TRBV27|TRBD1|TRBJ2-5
TGTGCCAGCAGTCACCGGGACAGGGGGCTTGGGGAGACCCAGTACTTC
CASSHRDRGLGETQYF
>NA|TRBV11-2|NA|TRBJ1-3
TGTGCCAGCAGCTCCTCTTCTGGAAACACCATATATTTT
CASSSSSGNTIYF
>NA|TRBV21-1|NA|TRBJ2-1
TGTGCCAGCAGCAAAGGCGAGTTCTTC
CASSKGEFF
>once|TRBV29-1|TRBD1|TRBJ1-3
TGCAGCGTTGATAGGGGGCGGAAAGGAAACACCATATATTTT
CSVDRGRKGNTIYF
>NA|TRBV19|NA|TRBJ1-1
TGTGCCAGTAGTCCGCGGACTGGGGTGAACACTGAAGCTTTCTTT
CASSPRTGVNTEAFF
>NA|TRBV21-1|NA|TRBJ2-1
TGTGCCAGCAGCAAAGGGACTAGCGGGGGGAGCTCCTACAATGAGCAGTTCTTC
CASSKGTSGGSSYNEQFF
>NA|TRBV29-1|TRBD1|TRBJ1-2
TGCAGCGTTGATACAGGGGGAGGGCCTATTATAGGTGGCTACACCTTC
CSVDTGGGPIIGGYTF
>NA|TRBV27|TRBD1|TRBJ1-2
TGTGCCAGCAGTCCCGGACAGGGGGCGGACTATGGCTACACCTTC
CASSPGQGADYGYTF